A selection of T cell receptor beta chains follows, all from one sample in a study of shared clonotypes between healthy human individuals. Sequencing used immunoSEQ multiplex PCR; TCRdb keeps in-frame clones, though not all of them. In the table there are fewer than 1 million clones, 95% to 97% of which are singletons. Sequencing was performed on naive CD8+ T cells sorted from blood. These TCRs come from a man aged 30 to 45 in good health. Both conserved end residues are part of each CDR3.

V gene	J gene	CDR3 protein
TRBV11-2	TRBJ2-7	CASSPWTSGSGYEQYF
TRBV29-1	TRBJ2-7	CSVVLHTTYEQYF
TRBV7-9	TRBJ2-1	CASSAGRGVLDEQFF
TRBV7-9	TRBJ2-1	CASSPRGLAGEISYNEQFF
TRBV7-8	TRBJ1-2	CASSLLRGDGYTF
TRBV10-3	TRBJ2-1	CAIRASGSSYNEQFF
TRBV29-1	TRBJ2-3	CSVVSVGTDTQYF
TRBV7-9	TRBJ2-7	CASSLDSLHYEQYF
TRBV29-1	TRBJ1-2	CSVFGVPSLKGTAYGYTF
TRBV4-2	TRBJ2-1	CASSQADNSYNEQFF
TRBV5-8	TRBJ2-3	CASTDQSDNTDTQYF
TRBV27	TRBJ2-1	CASSLNRANEQFF
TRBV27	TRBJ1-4	CASSLTAPGTALTTNEKLFF
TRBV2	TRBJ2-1	CASRDRSGTSTTDEQFF
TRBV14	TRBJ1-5	CASSTTGWNQPQHF